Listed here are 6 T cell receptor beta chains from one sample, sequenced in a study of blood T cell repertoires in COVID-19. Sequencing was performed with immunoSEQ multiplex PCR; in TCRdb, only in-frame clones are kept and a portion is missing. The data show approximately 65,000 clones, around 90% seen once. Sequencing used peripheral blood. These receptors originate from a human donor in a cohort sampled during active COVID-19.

The CDR3 nucleotides are TGTGCCAGCAGCCGCCCGGGACAGGGGCATGAGACCCAGTACTTC. Its protein is CASSRPGQGHETQYF. The V call is TRBV4-2, the J call TRBJ2-5; 10 nucleotides match TRBD1. This CDR3 spans 15 amino acids. CDR1 is LGHNA, CDR2 YNFKEQ, per germline. After removal of 4 bases from V and 5 bases from J, the junction contained 7 bases not matched to a gene.

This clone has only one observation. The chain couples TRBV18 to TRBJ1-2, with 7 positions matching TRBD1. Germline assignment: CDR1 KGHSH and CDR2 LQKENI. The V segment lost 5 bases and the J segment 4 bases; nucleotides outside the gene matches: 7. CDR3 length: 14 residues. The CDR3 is CASSSGQLSYGYTF. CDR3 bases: TGTGCCAGCTCATCGGGACAGCTTAGCTATGGCTACACCTTC. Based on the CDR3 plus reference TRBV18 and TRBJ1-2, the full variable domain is NAGVMQNPRHLVRRRGQEARLRCSPMKGHSHVYWYRQLPEEGLKFMVYLQKENIIDESGMPKERFSAEFPKEGPSILRIQQVVRGDSAAYFCASSSGQLSYGYTFGSGTRLTVV.

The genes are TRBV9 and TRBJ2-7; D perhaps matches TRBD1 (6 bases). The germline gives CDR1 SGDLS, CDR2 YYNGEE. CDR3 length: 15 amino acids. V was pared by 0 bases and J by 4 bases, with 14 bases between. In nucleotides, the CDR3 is TGTGCCAGCAGCGTAGGTCAGGGGTTCGTATACGAGCAGTACTTC. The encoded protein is CASSVGQGFVYEQYF.

The CDR3 nucleotides are TGTGCCAGCAGCCAGGGACAGGGGATAAGCTACACCTTC. Translation: CASSQGQGISYTF. The chain employs TRBV7-2 and TRBJ1-2, with 10 bases aligning to TRBD1. V lost 5 bases and J lost 9; bases outside the gene matches: 6. CDR3 size: 13 residues. Germline lookup yields CDR1 SGHTA and CDR2 FQGNSA.

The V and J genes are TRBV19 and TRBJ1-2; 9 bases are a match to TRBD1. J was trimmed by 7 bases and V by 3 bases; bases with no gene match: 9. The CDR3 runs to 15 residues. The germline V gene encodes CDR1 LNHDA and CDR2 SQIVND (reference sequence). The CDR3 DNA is TGTGCCAGTAGTATGCCGGGACAGGGTACCGCTGGCTACACCTTC. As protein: CASSMPGQGTAGYTF.

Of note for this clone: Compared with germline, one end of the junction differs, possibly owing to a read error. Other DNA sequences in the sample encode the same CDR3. Written as DNA, the CDR3 is TGTGCCAGTAGCTGGACAGGGGAAGAGCAGTACTTC. Its translation is CASSWTGEEQYF. The chain employs TRBV5-6 and TRBJ2-7, with 9 bases that match TRBD1. Germline loops: CDR1 SGHDT, CDR2 YYEEEE. There are 12 residues in the CDR3.